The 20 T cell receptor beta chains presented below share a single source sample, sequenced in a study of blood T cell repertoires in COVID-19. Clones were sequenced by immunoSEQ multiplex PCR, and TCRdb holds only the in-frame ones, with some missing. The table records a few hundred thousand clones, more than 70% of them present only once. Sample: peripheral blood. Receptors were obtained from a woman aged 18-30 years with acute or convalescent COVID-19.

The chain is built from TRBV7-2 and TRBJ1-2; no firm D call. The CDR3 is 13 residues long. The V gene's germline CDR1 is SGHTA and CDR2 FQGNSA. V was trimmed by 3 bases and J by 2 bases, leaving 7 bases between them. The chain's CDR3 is CASSFTQNYGYTF. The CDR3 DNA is TGTGCCAGCAGCTTTACGCAGAACTATGGCTACACCTTC.

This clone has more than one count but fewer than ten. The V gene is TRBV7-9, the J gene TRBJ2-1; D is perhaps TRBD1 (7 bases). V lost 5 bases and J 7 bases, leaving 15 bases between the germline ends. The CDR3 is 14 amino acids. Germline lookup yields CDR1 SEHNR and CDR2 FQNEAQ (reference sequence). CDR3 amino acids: CASSAQGGRNEQFF. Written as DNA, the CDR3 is TGTGCCAGCAGCGCGCAGGGGGGAAGGAATGAGCAGTTCTTC.

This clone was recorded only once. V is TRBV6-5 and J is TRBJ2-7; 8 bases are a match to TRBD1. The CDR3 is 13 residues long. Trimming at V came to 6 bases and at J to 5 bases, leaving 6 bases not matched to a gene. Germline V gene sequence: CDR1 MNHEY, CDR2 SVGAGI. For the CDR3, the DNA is TGTGCCAGCAGCCGACAGGGGATCAACGAGCAGTACTTC. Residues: CASSRQGINEQYF.

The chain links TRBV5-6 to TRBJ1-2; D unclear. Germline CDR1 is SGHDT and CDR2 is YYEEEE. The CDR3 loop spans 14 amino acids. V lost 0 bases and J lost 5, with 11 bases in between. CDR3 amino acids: CASSLDRSKYGYTF. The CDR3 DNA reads TGTGCCAGCAGCTTGGACAGATCAAAATATGGCTACACCTTC.

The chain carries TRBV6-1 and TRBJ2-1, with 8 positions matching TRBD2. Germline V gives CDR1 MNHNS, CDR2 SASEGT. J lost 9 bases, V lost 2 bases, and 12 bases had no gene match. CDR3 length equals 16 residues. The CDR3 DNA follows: TGTGCCAGCAGTGAACGGTGGACTAGCTTGGGCAGTGAGCAGTTCTTC. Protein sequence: CASSERWTSLGSEQFF.

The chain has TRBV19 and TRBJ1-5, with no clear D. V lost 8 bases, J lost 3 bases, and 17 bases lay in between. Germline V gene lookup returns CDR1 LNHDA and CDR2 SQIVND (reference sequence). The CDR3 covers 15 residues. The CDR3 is CASCEGQLNNQPQHF. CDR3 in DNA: TGTGCCAGTTGTGAGGGCCAGCTTAACAATCAGCCCCAGCATTTT. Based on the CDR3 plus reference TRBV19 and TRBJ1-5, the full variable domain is DGGITQSPKYLFRKEGQNVTLSCEQNLNHDAMYWYRQDPGQGLRLIYYSQIVNDFQKGDIAEGYSVSREKKESFPLTVTSAQKNPTAFYLCASCEGQLNNQPQHFGDGTRLSIL.

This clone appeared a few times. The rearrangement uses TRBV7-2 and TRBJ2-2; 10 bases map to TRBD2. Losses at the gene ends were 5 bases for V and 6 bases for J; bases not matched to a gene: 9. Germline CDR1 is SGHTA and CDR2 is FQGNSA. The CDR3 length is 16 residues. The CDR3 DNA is TGTGCCAGCAGCCCAAGAGCGGGAGGGTTCGCCGGGGAGCTGTTTTTT. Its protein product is CASSPRAGGFAGELFF.

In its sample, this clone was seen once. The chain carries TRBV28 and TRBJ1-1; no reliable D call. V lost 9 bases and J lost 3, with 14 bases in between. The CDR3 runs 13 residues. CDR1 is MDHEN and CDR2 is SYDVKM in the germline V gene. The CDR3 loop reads CASLPGGYTEAFF. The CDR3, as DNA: TGTGCCAGTCTCCCCGGAGGGTACACTGAAGCTTTCTTT.

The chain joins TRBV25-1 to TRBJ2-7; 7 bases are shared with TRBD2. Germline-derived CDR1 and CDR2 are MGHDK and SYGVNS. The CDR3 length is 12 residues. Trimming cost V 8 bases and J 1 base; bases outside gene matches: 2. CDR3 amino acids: CASGGDSYEQYF. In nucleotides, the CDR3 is TGTGCCAGCGGGGGGGATTCCTACGAGCAGTACTTC.

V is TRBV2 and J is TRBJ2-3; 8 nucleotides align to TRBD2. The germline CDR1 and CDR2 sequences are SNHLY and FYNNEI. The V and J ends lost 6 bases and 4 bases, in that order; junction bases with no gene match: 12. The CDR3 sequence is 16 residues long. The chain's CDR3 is CASRRLSGLGADTQYF. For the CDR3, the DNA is TGTGCCAGCAGAAGACTATCGGGACTAGGCGCAGATACGCAGTATTTT.

In DNA, the CDR3 is TGTGCCAGCTCGGCCGGGGGAGCCTACGAGCAGTACTTC. It specifies CASSAGGAYEQYF. The chain carries TRBV18 and TRBJ2-7; perhaps TRBD2 as D (6 bases). V was pared by 6 bases and J by 2 bases, with 11 bases between. Germline loops: CDR1 KGHSH, CDR2 LQKENI. The CDR3 covers 13 residues.

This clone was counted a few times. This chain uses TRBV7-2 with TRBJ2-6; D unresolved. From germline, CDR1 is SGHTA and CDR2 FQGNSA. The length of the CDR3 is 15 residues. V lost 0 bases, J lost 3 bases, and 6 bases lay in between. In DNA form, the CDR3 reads TGTGCCAGCAGCTTAGCCCGAGGTGGGGCCAACGTCCTGACTTTC. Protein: CASSLARGGANVLTF.

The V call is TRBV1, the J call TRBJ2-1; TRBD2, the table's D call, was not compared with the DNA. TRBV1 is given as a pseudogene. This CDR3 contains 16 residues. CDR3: CTPREEGPRGYNEQFF. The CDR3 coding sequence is TGCACCCCTCGGGAGGAGGGTCCTCGGGGGTACAATGAGCAGTTCTTC.

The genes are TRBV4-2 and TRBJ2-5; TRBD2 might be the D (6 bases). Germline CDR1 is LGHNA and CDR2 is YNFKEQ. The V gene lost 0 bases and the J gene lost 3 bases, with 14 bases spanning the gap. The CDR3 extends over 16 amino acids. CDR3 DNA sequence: TGTGCCAGCAGCCAAGATGGGGGGAACCCGAAAGAGACCCAGTACTTC. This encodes CASSQDGGNPKETQYF.

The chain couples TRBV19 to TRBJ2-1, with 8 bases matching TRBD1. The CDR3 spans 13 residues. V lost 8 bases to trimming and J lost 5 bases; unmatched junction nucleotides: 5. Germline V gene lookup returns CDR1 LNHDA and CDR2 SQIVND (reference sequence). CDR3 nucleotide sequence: TGTGCCAGTTCGAGACAGGGGCACAATGAGCAGTTCTTC. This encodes CASSRQGHNEQFF.

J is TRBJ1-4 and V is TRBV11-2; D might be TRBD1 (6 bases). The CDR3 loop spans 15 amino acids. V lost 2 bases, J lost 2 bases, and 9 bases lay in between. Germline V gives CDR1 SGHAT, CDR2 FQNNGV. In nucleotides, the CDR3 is TGTGCCAGCAGCTTACAGGGGTTGACTAATGAAAAACTGTTTTTT. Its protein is CASSLQGLTNEKLFF.

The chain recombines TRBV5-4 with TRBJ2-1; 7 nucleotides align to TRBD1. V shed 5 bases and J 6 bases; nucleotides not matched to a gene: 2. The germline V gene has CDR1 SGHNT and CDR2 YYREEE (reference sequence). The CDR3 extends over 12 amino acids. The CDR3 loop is CASSRDSNEQFF. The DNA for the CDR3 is TGTGCCAGCAGTCGGGACAGCAATGAGCAGTTCTTC.

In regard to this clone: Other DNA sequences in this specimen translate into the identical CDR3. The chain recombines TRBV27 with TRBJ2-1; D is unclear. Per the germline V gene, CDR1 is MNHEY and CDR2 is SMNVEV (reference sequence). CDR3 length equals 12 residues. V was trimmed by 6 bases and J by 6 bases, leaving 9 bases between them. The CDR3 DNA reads TGTGCCAGCAGACAAACCGTCAATGAGCAGTTCTTC. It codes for CASRQTVNEQFF.

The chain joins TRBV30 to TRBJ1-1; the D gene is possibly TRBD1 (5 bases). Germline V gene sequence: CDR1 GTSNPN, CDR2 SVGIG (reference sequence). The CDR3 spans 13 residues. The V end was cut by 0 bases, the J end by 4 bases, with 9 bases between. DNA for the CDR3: TGTGCCTGGAGTGTAACTCAGGGCACTGAAGCTTTCTTT. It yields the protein CAWSVTQGTEAFF.

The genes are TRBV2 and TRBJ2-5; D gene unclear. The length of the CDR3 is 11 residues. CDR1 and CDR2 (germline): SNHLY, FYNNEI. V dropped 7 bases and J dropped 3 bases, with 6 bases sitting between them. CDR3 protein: CASTYEETQYF. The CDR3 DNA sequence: TGTGCCAGCACCTACGAAGAGACCCAGTACTTC.